This record concerns one T cell receptor beta chain sequence. The target antigen is unknown. Doses given second, at about 4 or about 12 weeks, were pooled. The table came from immunoSEQ multiplex PCR; TCRdb's copy has only in-frame clones and leaves some out. The sample consists of 150,000 to 200,000 clones, around 88% of them appearing once. This sample was included in a study of T cell responses to AZD1222 COVID-19 vaccine. Study outcomes and limitations: Targeting of unmutated variant regions was reportedly seen in nearly half of spike-specific TCRs. White British people made up most donors, females outnumbered males, and clonal diversity was possibly underestimated. Only a handful of people who got AZD1222 tested seropositive at baseline.

The sequence derives from an adult who received the AZD1222 COVID-19 vaccine. The sequences come from peripheral blood, collected 28 days after the second AZD1222 dose.

In DNA form, the CDR3 reads TGCAGTGCTGGAACGAACGAGCAGTTCTTC. Its protein product is CSAGTNEQFF. The V and J genes are TRBV20-1 and TRBJ2-1; no clear D. CDR1 DFQATT and CDR2 SNEGSKA come from the germline V gene (reference sequence). V shed 5 bases and J shed 10 bases, with 9 bases lying between them. This CDR3 region has 10 residues.